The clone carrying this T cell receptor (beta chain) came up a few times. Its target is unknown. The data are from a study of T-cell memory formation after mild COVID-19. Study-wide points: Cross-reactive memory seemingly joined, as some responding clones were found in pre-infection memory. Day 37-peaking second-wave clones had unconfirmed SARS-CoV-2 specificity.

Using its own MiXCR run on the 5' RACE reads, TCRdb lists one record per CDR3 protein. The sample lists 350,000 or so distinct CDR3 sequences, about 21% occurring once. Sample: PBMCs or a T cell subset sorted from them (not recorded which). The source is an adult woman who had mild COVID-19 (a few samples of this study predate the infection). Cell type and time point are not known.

CDR3 residues: CAWSVRGGPSEQFF. The CDR3 nucleotides read TGTGCCTGGAGTGTACGAGGGGGCCCCAGTGAGCAGTTCTTC. V is TRBV30 and J is TRBJ2-1; TRBD1 aligns across 7 bases. This CDR3 contains 14 residues. With V trimmed by 0 bases and J by 9 bases, 8 bases remained unmatched. Per germline, CDR1 GTSNPN and CDR2 SVGIG (reference sequence).